This entry concerns a single T cell receptor (beta chain). The antigen it recognizes is unknown. Base-call qualities are not available, and no considerably larger clone is one nucleotide away. This sample was included in a study of T cell responses to AZD1222 COVID-19 vaccine (dated by TCRdb to 2020 to 2023). Study-level background: AZD1222 recipients whose second dose came at about 4 weeks and those whose second dose came at about 12 weeks were combined into one group, since spike-specific TCR depth and breadth did not differ between the two schedules. TCR sequencing covered over 230 trial participants: approximately 200 given two doses of AZD1222 and 26 given two doses of MenACWY control vaccine. Trial participants were enrolled by age into subgroups of 18-55, 56-69 and 70-plus years, and roughly 150, 30 and 60 TCR-sequenced participants, respectively, were included in these subgroups.

The sample's time point label, decoded: baseline before first vaccination. Vaccinee samples were obtained from the UK trials COV001 and COV002, which included a single-blind randomized controlled phase 2/3 trial of AZD1222 (ChAdOx1 nCoV-19) in healthy adults. For TCRbeta chain sequencing, PBMC samples were collected from trial participants at day 0 and at day 28 after the second dose. The CDR3 regions of human TCRbeta chains were analyzed by immunosequencing. Concerning the study's data processing: TCRs in the repertoires were matched against a reference library of SARS-CoV-2-specific TCRs that had been generated with the MIRA antigen-specificity platform. Breadth was defined as the fraction of unique TCRs that were SARS-CoV-2-associated. Depth was defined as the fraction of total T cells that were SARS-CoV-2-associated. Each spike-specific TCR was assigned to its reactive spike region and to a CD4 or CD8 class using the MIRA data. Log10-transformed breadth and depth values were compared by one-way ANOVA with Sidak's multiple comparisons tests. What TCRdb holds here is the immuneACCESS table cut down to in-frame rearrangements. Part of the clones is not present; checked against another copy, under half of the missing clones reflect an unresolved V gene, and the others are unexplained. Clone size and V and J calls were adopted from that table, with D and trimming inferred from the DNA. The sample yields about 110,000 clones; roughly 88% were counted once. The ten largest clones capture about a sixth of the sample.

V is trimmed back by 4 bases and J by 6 bases, and the junction contains 3 bases that no gene match accounts for. Its CDR3 holds 13 amino acids, cysteine through phenylalanine. Left in the record is the CDR3 DNA by itself, 39 bases read in frame from the first base. Results the study describes overall, beyond this receptor: In the small 56-69-year group, the increase in depth fell short of significance, most likely because of low power. The vaccine-associated CD4 TCRs covered the entire spike protein, and the dominant responses fell in regions 160-218 and 743-854. Participants were mostly white British and included more females than males, and it was suggested by the authors that clonal diversity may have been underestimated. Only five to seven AZD1222 recipients were SARS-CoV-2 seropositive at baseline, limiting conclusions about previously exposed vaccinees. Nearly half of unique spike-specific TCRs reportedly recognized epitopes outside regions mutated in the B.1.351 and B.1.1.7 variants. After two AZD1222 doses, both the breadth and the depth of spike-specific TCRs were significantly higher than at day 0 and than in MenACWY recipients. No day 14 peak-response samples were available, so repertoires were characterized only after the peak T cell response.

The sequence links TRBV12-3 or TRBV12-4 to TRBJ2-1; TRBD1 aligns with 7 central bases. Source: peripheral blood, taken on day 0 of AZD1222 vaccination. The sequence came from an adult in good health. The DNA is as follows: TGTGCCAGCAGTTACGCAGGGGGCAATGAGCAGTTCTTC. It is translated as CASSYAGGNEQFF.